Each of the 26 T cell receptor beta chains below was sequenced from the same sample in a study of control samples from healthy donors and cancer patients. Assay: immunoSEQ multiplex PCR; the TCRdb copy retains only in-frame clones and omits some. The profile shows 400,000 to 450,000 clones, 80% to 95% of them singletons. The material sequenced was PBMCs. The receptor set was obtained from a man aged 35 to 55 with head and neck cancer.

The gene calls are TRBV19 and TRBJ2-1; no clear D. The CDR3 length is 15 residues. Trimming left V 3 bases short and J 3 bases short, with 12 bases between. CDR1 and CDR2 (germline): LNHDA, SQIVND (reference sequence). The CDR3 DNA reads TGTGCCAGTAGTATCAGTGCGGTCAACTACAATGAGCAGTTCTTC. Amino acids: CASSISAVNYNEQFF.

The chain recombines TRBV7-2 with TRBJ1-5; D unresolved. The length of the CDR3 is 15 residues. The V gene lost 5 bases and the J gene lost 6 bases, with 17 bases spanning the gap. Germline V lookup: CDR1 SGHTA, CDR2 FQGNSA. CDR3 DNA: TGTGCCAGCAGCCACGGGCTGGAGCCAGGTCAGCCCCAGCATTTT. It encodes CASSHGLEPGQPQHF.

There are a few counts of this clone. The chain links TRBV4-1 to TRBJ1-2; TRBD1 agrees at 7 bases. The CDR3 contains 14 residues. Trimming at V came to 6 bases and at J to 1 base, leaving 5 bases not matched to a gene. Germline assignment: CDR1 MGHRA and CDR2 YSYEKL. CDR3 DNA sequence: TGCGCCAGCAGTTTAGGGACAGATAACTATGGCTACACCTTC. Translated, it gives CASSLGTDNYGYTF.

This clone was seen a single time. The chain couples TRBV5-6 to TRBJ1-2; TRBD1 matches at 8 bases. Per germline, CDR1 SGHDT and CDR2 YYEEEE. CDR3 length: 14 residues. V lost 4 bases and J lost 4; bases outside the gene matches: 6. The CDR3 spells CASSIGTGAYGYTF. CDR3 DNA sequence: TGTGCCAGCAGCATAGGGACAGGAGCCTATGGCTACACCTTC. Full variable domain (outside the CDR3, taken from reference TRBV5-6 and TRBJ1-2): DAGVTQSPTHLIKTRGQQVTLRCSPKSGHDTVSWYQQALGQGPQFIFQYYEEEERQRGNFPDRFSGHQFPNYSSELNVNALLLGDSALYLCASSIGTGAYGYTFGSGTRLTVV.

Here the CDR3 DNA reads TGTGCCAGCAGCCCCGGACGGGTGGGCACTGAAGCTTTCTTT. It codes for CASSPGRVGTEAFF. The chain couples TRBV9 to TRBJ1-1; the D is unclear. Trimming stripped 4 bases from V and 4 bases from J, with 14 bases between. The CDR3 extends over 14 amino acids. CDR1 and CDR2 (germline): SGDLS, YYNGEE.

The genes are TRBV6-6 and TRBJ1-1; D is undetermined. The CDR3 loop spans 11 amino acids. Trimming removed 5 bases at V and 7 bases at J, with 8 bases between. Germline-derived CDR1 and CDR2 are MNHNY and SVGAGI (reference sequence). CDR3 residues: CASSAPDEAFF. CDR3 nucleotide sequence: TGTGCCAGCAGTGCCCCGGATGAAGCTTTCTTT.

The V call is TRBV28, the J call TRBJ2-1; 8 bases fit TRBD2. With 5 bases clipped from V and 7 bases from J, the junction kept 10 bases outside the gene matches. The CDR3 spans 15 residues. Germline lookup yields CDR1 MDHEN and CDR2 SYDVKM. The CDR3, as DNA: TGTGCCAGCAGTCTCTTTCGGGGGGGACTTAATGAGCAGTTCTTC. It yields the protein CASSLFRGGLNEQFF.

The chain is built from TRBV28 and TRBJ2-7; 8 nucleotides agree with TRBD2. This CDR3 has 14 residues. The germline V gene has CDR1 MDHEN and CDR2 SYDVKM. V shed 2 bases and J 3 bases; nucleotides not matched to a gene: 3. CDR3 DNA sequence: TGTGCCAGCAGTTTACAGCGGGAGTTCTACGAGCAGTACTTC. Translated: CASSLQREFYEQYF.

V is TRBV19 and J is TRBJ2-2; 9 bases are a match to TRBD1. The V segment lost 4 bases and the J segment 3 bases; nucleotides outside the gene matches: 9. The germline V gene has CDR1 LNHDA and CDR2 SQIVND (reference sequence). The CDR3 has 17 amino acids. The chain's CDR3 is CASSTGETGGYTGELFF. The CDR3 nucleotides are TGTGCCAGTAGTACCGGCGAGACAGGGGGTTACACCGGGGAGCTGTTTTTT.

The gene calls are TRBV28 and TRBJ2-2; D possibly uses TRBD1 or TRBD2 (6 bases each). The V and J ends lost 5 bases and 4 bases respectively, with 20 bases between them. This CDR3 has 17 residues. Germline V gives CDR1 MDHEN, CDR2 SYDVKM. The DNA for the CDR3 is TGTGCCAGCAGTGACCCCCGGGGGCAGGAAGGCACCGGGGAGCTGTTTTTT. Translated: CASSDPRGQEGTGELFF. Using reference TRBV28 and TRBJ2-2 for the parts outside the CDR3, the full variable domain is DVKVTQSSRYLVKRTGEKVFLECVQDMDHENMFWYRQDPGLGLRLIYFSYDVKMKEKGDIPEGYSVSREKKERFSLILESASTNQTSMYLCASSDPRGQEGTGELFFGEGSRLTVL.

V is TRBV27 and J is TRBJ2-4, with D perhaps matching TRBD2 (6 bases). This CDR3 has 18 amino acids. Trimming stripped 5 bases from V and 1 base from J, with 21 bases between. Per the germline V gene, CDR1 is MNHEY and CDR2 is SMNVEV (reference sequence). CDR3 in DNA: TGTGCCAGCAGTCCGCGGGACCCCCGGGATACGGCCAAAAACATTCAGTACTTC. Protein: CASSPRDPRDTAKNIQYF.

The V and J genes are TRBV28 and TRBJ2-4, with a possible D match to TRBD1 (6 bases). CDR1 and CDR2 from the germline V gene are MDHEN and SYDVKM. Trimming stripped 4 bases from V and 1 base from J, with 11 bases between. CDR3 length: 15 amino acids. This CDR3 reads CASSSRDRAKNIQYF. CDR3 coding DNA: TGTGCCAGCAGTTCTCGAGACAGGGCCAAAAACATTCAGTACTTC. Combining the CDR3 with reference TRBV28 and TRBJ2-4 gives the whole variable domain DVKVTQSSRYLVKRTGEKVFLECVQDMDHENMFWYRQDPGLGLRLIYFSYDVKMKEKGDIPEGYSVSREKKERFSLILESASTNQTSMYLCASSSRDRAKNIQYFGAGTRLSVL.

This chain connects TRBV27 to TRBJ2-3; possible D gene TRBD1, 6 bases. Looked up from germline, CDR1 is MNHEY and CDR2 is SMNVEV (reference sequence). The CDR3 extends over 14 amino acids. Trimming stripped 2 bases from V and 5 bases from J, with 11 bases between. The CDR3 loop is CASSLVQGKDTQYF. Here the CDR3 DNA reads TGTGCCAGCAGTTTAGTACAGGGAAAAGATACGCAGTATTTT.

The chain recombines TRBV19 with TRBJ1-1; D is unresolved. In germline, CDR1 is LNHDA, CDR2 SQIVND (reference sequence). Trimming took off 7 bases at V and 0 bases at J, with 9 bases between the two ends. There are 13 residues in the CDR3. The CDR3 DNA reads TGTGCCAGTAAGCAGACCGTGAACACTGAAGCTTTCTTT. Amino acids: CASKQTVNTEAFF.

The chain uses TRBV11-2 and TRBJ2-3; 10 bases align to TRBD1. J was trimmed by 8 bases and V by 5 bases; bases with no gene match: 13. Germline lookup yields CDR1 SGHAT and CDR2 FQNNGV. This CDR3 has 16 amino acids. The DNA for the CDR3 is TGTGCCAGCAGCCCGAGTCCGGGACAGGGGTGGAGTACGCAGTATTTT. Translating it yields CASSPSPGQGWSTQYF.

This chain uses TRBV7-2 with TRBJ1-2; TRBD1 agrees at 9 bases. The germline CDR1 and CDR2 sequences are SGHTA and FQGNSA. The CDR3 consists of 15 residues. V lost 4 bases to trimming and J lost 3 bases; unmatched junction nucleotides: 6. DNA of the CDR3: TGTGCCAGCAGCTCACCGGGACAGGGTGACTATGGCTACACCTTC. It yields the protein CASSSPGQGDYGYTF.

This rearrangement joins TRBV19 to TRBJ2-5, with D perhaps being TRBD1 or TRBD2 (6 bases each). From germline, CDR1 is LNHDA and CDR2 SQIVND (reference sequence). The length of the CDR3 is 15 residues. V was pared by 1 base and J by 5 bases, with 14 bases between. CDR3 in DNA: TGTGCCAGTAGTATAGGCACGGGGGCTGGCGAGACCCAGTACTTC. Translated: CASSIGTGAGETQYF. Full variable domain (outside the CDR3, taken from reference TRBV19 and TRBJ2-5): DGGITQSPKYLFRKEGQNVTLSCEQNLNHDAMYWYRQDPGQGLRLIYYSQIVNDFQKGDIAEGYSVSREKKESFPLTVTSAQKNPTAFYLCASSIGTGAGETQYFGPGTRLLVL.

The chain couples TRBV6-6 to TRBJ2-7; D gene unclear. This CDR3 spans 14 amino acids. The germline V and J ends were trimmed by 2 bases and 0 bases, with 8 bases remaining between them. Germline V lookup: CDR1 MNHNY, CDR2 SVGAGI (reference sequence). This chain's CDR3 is CASSYMPSSYEQYF. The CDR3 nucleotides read TGTGCCAGCAGTTACATGCCGTCCTCCTACGAGCAGTACTTC.

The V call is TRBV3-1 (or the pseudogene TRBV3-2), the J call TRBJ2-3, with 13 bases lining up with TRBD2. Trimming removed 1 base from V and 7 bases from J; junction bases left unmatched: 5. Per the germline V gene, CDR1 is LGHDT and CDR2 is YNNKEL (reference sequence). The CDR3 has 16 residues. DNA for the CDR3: TGTGCCAGCAGCCAAGGGACTAGCGGGGGCTTTTATACGCAGTATTTT. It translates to CASSQGTSGGFYTQYF.

This CDR3 reads CASSLVLAGAKTDTQYF. CDR3 in DNA: TGCGCCAGCAGCTTGGTTCTAGCGGGAGCTAAAACAGATACGCAGTATTTT. The chain has TRBV5-1 and TRBJ2-3; 10 bases are a match to TRBD2. There are 17 residues in the CDR3. Looked up from germline, CDR1 is SGHRS and CDR2 is YFSETQ. With V trimmed by 0 bases and J by 3 bases, 7 bases remained unmatched.

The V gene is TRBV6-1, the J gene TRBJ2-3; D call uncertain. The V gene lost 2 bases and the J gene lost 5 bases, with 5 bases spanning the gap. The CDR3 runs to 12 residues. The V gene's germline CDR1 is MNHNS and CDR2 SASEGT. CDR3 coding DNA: TGTGCCAGCAGTGAAATTGGAGATACGCAGTATTTT. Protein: CASSEIGDTQYF.

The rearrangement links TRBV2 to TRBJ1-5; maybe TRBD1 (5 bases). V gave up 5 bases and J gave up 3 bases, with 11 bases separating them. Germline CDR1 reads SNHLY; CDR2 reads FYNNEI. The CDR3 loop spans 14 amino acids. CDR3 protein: CASSPRDFNQPQHF. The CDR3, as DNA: TGTGCCAGCAGTCCCCGGGACTTCAATCAGCCCCAGCATTTT.

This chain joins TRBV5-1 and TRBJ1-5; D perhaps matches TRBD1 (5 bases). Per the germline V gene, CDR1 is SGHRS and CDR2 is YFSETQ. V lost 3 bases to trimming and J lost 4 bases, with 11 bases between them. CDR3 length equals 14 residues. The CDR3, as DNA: TGCGCCAGCAGCTCGCAGGGTGGGAATCAGCCCCAGCATTTT. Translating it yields CASSSQGGNQPQHF.

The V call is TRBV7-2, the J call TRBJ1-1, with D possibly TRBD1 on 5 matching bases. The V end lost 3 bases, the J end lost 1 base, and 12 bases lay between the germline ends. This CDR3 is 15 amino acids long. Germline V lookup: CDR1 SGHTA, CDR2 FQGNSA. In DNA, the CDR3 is TGTGCCAGCAGCTTCGGGAGGGGAGGGAACACTGAAGCTTTCTTT. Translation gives CASSFGRGGNTEAFF.

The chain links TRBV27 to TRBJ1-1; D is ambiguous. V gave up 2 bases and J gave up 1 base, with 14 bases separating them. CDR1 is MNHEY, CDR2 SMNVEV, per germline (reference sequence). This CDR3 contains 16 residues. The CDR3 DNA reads TGTGCCAGCAGTTTACGGCAGGCTAAAAGGAACACTGAAGCTTTCTTT. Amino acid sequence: CASSLRQAKRNTEAFF.

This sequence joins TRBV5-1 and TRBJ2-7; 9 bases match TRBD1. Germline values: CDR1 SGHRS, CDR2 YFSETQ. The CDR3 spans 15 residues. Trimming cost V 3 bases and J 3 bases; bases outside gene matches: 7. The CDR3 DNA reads TGCGCCAGCAGCTCCCAGACAGGGGGGAACTACGAGCAGTACTTC. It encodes CASSSQTGGNYEQYF.